This T cell receptor beta chain originates from a study of cytomegalovirus exposure and HLA in healthy donors. Primers included in the PCR were 60 Vbeta and 13 Jbeta primers. Data came from immunoSEQ multiplex PCR; TCRdb stores just in-frame clones and leaves some out. The data hold about 99,000 clones, with around three quarters observed a single time. Findings and limits, study-wide: TCR beta V- and J-gene trimming, according to a later analysis, was linked to a missense DCLRE1C variant.

The CDR3 is 14 residues long. Germline CDR1 reads ENHRY; CDR2 reads SYGVKD. Germline trimming cut 9 bases from V and 4 bases from J; bases unmatched to any gene: 9. Note on this clone: Its antigen is unknown.

The chain employs TRBV10-3 and TRBJ1-1; 9 nucleotides match TRBD1. Sequenced: PBMCs. The receptor comes from a male donor in good health and CMV-seropositive. This CDR3 is CAIRGTGYGTEAFF. The CDR3 DNA follows: TGTGCCATTAGGGGGACAGGGTACGGCACTGAAGCTTTCTTT.